This is a list of T cell receptor beta chains from one sample in a study of shared T cell receptors in the human thymus. TCRdb's table, derived via immunoSEQ multiplex PCR, lists solely in-frame clones and lacks some. The sample carries some 700,000 clones, approximately 85% recorded once. This sample was also put to use in a study of human thymus T cells.

Sequencing input: thymocytes. These receptors were taken from a girl under three years old with a congenital heart defect. CDR3s include the opening cysteine and the closing phenylalanine or tryptophan. D genes are given only for firm matches.

>TRBV15|TRBD1|TRBJ1-1
TGTGCCACCAGCAGAGCCTTGAGGACAGGGCCCACTGAAGCTTTCTTT
CATSRALRTGPTEAFF
>TRBV10-3|-|TRBJ1-3
TGTGCCATCAGTGAGTCGGGCCCTAAGGAGGTCCTAACTGGAAACACCATATATTTT
CAISESGPKEVLTGNTIYF
>TRBV5-6|-|TRBJ2-7
TGTGCCAGCAGCTTTTGGGGGCCGGGTAACTACGAGCAGTACTTC
CASSFWGPGNYEQYF
>TRBV7-3|-|TRBJ1-1
TGTGCCAGCAGCTTAACCAAGGAGACTGAAGCTTTCTTT
CASSLTKETEAFF
>TRBV11-2|TRBD1|TRBJ2-7
TGTGCCAGCAGCTTAGCCTCCCCACAGGGGACCTACGAGCAGTACTTC
CASSLASPQGTYEQYF
>TRBV7-2|TRBD2|TRBJ2-1
TGTGCCAGCAGTTTATATTGCGGGGGGGGCCTGTGTGAGCAGTTCTTC
CASSLYCGGGLCEQFF
>TRBV7-9|-|TRBJ1-1
TGTGCCAGCAGCTTAGTAGTCAGGAAGCCTTCGAACACTGAAGCTTTCTTT
CASSLVVRKPSNTEAFF
>TRBV7-8|TRBD2|TRBJ2-7
TGTGCCAGCAGCTTAGGACTAGCGGGGGTCGGCTGCGAGCAGTACTTC
CASSLGLAGVGCEQYF
>TRBV15|-|TRBJ2-7
TGTGCCACCAGCAGAGATTTGACGGGGGCCTACGAGCAGTACTTC
CATSRDLTGAYEQYF
>TRBV6-5|-|TRBJ1-6
TGTGCCAGCAGTCATGAGACAGGTGCGAAACCCCTCCACTTT
CASSHETGAKPLHF
>TRBV28|-|TRBJ1-1
TGTGCCAGCAGTTTATCGGGTGACCCCTTCGGCGACACTGAAGCTTTCTTT
CASSLSGDPFGDTEAFF
>TRBV27|-|TRBJ1-5
TGTGCCAGCAGTTTCGGAACAGGGTTTAATCAGCCCCAGCATTTT
CASSFGTGFNQPQHF
>TRBV7-9|-|TRBJ1-5
TGTGCCAGCAGCTTAAACAGACGTCCGAGCAATCAGCCCCAGCATTTT
CASSLNRRPSNQPQHF
>TRBV27|TRBD1|TRBJ1-3
TGTGCCAGCAGTCCGAACGACAGGGCGTCTGGAAACACCATATATTTT
CASSPNDRASGNTIYF
>TRBV5-1|-|TRBJ2-6
TGCGCCAGCAGCCCGGTGGGGGGACGTACTGGGGCCAACGTCCTGACTTTC
CASSPVGGRTGANVLTF
>TRBV6-5|-|TRBJ1-4
TGTGCCAGCGGGAGGGGGGCAACTAATGAAAAACTGTTTTTT
CASGRGATNEKLFF
>TRBV29-1|TRBD1|TRBJ2-5
TGCAGCGCCCCCAGGGGGCAAGAGACCCAGTACTTC
CSAPRGQETQYF
>TRBV5-6|-|TRBJ1-5
TGTGCCAGCAGCTTGACGGGGGGGGTCCCGGAGAACAATCAGCCCCAGCATTTT
CASSLTGGVPENNQPQHF
>TRBV4-2|TRBD1|TRBJ2-6
TGTGCCAGCAGCGCGACCTTCCCGGGACAGGGCCTCTCTGGGGCCAACGTCCTGACTTTC
CASSATFPGQGLSGANVLTF
>TRBV19|TRBD1|TRBJ1-2
TGTGCCAGTAGTATCCCCCAAATTTCTCCGGACAGGGGGCAGAATGGCTACACCTTC
CASSIPQISPDRGQNGYTF
>TRBV23-1|TRBD2|TRBJ2-3
TGCGCCAGCAGTCAACCGCTCGGGGGGGCTGCAGATACGCAGTATTTT
CASSQPLGGAADTQYF
>TRBV7-8|-|TRBJ2-7
TGTGCCAGCAGCACGCGGGACAGCCGCTACGAGCAGTACTTC
CASSTRDSRYEQYF
>TRBV7-2|TRBD2|TRBJ2-1
TGTGCCAGCAGCTTAGGGGCTAGCGGGGGGGTTGGCTACAATGAGCAGTTCTTC
CASSLGASGGVGYNEQFF